The following is a T cell receptor (beta chain) sequence with its context. Its cognate antigen is unknown. This sample is drawn from a study of Tregs in tolerant kidney transplant recipients. This CDR3 contains 15 residues. Germline CDR1 and CDR2: SGHRS and YFSETQ. The V and J ends lost 6 bases and 3 bases, in that order; junction bases with no gene match: 8. Study-wide points: Activated donor B cell expansion appeared to reveal the most relevant donor-specific TCRbeta repertoire. Validation in larger populations is needed because few patients were studied.

The method was immunoSEQ multiplex PCR; TCRdb's version includes in-frame clones alone and lacks a portion of them. The table records fewer than 150,000 clones, roughly 92% of them present only once. This TCR derives from a human donor in good health. Specimen: CD4+ T cells from blood. J is TRBJ2-1 and V is TRBV5-1; 8 bases fit TRBD2. The CDR3 coding sequence is TGCGCCAGCATGCGGAGCGGGAGAGACTACAATGAGCAGTTCTTC. Its translation is CASMRSGRDYNEQFF.